The present T cell receptor (beta chain) was sequenced within a study of blood T cell repertoires in COVID-19. Study-wide background: The cDNA or gDNA used as material had been derived from T cells, B-cell-depleted T cells, or PBMCs.

Original processing notes: Reference gene primer amplification gave estimated nucleated cell counts. The repertoire was sequenced with immunoSEQ multiplex PCR; TCRdb's copy has only in-frame clones and lacks some. V, J and clone size reflect that table, while D and trimming were determined from the DNA. Among more than 150,000 clones listed, roughly 85% were seen once. The CDR3 consists of 12 residues. Germline lookup yields CDR1 LGHDT and CDR2 YNNKEL (reference sequence). With 7 bases removed from V and 6 bases from J, the gap between germline ends came to 12 bases. V and J are TRBV3-1 (or the pseudogene TRBV3-2) and TRBJ1-1; D is ambiguous. The specimen was peripheral blood. The origin of this receptor is a woman in her 30s with acute or convalescent COVID-19. CDR3 bases: TGTGCCAGCACCAGCGGGGTTTCTGAAGCTTTCTTT. Translating gives CASTSGVSEAFF.